What follows is one T cell receptor (beta chain) and its context. In the study's own analysis: Reference gene primer amplification yielded estimated nucleated cell counts. Clones were sequenced by immunoSEQ multiplex PCR, and TCRdb holds only the in-frame ones, with some missing. That table is the source of V, J and clone size, and D and trimming were worked out from the DNA. The table shows around 200,000 clones, with roughly 83% occurring only once. This sample was included in a study of blood T cell repertoires in COVID-19. Study-wide context: COVID-19 samples from acute and convalescent phases originated in the United States, Italy and Spain. The analysed material was cDNA or gDNA that came from T cells, B-cell-depleted T cells, or PBMCs.

The study recruited people aged 18 to 89 years across roughly 25 US areas. CDR1 MDHEN and CDR2 SYDVKM come from the germline V gene. The junction had 8 bases not matched to a gene; V was cut back by 6 bases and J by 3 bases. This CDR3 comprises 16 residues. This chain links TRBV28 with TRBJ2-6; TRBD2 agrees at 7 bases. The source is a man aged 40-49 years with acute COVID-19. The sequencing sample was made of PBMCs or T cells enriched from blood (not recorded which). In nucleotides, the CDR3 is TGTGCCAGCAGCGTCCAACTAGCGTTTGGGGCCAACGTCCTGACTTTC. Its protein product is CASSVQLAFGANVLTF.